This T cell receptor (beta chain) comes out of a study of metastatic and nonmetastatic thyroid tumors. Study at large: From malignant and benign thyroid patients, repertoires in blood and in tumor or nodule tissue were compared.

Study-wide results and limits: The study reportedly found significantly higher TCR beta diversity in malignant thyroid tumors than benign nodules, in blood and tumor.

Thyroid surgery had not been preceded by any treatment in any patient. In regard to this clone: The antigen is undetermined.

The authors' processing: A papillary thyroid cancer distant-metastasis classifier was built from CDR3 differences across clinicopathological groups. TCRdb recomputed clones from the PCR reads via MiXCR. In this record, the V and J calls reflect TCRdb's handling and not the investigators' own analysis. The sample shows approximately 40,000 clones, about 45% of them seen only once. The ends were cut back, 7 bases at V and 9 bases at J, with 16 bases in the middle. The CDR3 runs to 14 residues. From germline, CDR1 is MRHNA and CDR2 SNTAGT. This sequence was found in a male donor with papillary thyroid cancer or a benign thyroid nodule (not recorded which). Some clones in this sample may be carry-over from other donors' samples. This chain joins TRBV6-4 and TRBJ1-6, with D tentatively TRBD1 (5 bases). What was sequenced was tumor tissue. This chain's CDR3 is CASKRGGLVSPLHF. CDR3 DNA: TGTGCCAGCAAGCGGGGGGGGTTGGTTTCACCCCTCCACTTT.